Shown below are 8 T cell receptor beta chains from a single sample sequenced in a study of identical twins. A single record per CDR3 protein comes from TCRdb applying MiXCR to the 5' RACE reads. This sample has about 730,000 distinct CDR3 sequences; roughly 20% occur once, and the top ten carry over 4%. Another study also made use of these data, one on T cells expressing NK-cell markers.

Sequenced material: PBMCs. The receptors originated from a woman aged 18-35 years in good health.

In its sample, this clonotype was seen many times. The rearrangement links TRBV5-1 to TRBJ2-5; 8 nucleotides line up with TRBD1. CDR1 and CDR2 from the germline V gene are SGHRS and YFSETQ. This CDR3 is 15 amino acids long. Trimming at V came to 5 bases and at J to 3 bases, leaving 9 bases not matched to a gene. The chain's CDR3 is CASSSWTGSEETQYF. The CDR3, as DNA: TGCGCCAGCAGTTCGTGGACAGGGAGCGAAGAGACCCAGTACTTC.

The chain has TRBV11-2 and TRBJ2-1, with 8 bases matching TRBD2. Germline V CDR1 and CDR2: SGHAT, FQNNGV. The CDR3 runs 17 residues. Trimming cost V 3 bases and J 6 bases; bases outside gene matches: 13. The CDR3 sequence is CASSFRGTSGAGNEQFF. DNA for the CDR3: TGTGCCAGCAGCTTCCGAGGGACTAGTGGGGCCGGCAATGAGCAGTTCTTC.

This clonotype was seen many times. The V and J genes are TRBV12-3 or TRBV12-4 and TRBJ2-1; TRBD2 matches 8 bases. CDR3 length: 15 amino acids. V lost 8 bases to trimming and J lost 1 base; unmatched junction nucleotides: 7. The CDR3 DNA reads as TGTGCCAGCGGACGGGAGGGCCCGTCCTACAATGAGCAGTTCTTC. Its translation: CASGREGPSYNEQFF.

This clonotype has ten or more counts. The chain has TRBV12-3 or TRBV12-4 and TRBJ1-5, with D hard to call. With 3 bases removed from V and 1 base from J, the gap between germline ends came to 10 bases. This CDR3 is 15 amino acids long. The CDR3 here is CASSLRGRSNQPQHF. In DNA, the CDR3 is TGTGCCAGCAGTTTGAGAGGGAGAAGCAATCAGCCCCAGCATTTT.

The V call is TRBV30, the J call TRBJ1-3; D possibly corresponds to TRBD1 (5 bases). Per germline, CDR1 GTSNPN and CDR2 SVGIG (reference sequence). The CDR3 runs to 13 residues. The V and J ends lost 2 bases and 9 bases respectively, with 14 bases between them. The CDR3 protein is CAWSPDGAPTIYF. The CDR3 nucleotides are TGTGCCTGGAGTCCGGACGGGGCACCCACCATATATTTT.

This clonotype was found many times. CDR3 in amino acids: CSVGGGTDTQYF. The CDR3 nucleotides are TGCAGCGTTGGGGGGGGCACAGATACGCAGTATTTT. This chain links TRBV29-1 with TRBJ2-3; D might be TRBD2 (6 bases). Germline V gene data show CDR1 as SQVTM and CDR2 as ANQGSEA. Trimming pared 4 bases from V and 1 base from J, leaving 6 bases between. This CDR3 is built from 12 residues.

This rearrangement joins TRBV24-1 to TRBJ2-1; 14 positions match TRBD2. Germline V gene lookup returns CDR1 KGHDR and CDR2 SFDVKD. Trimming removed 4 bases from V and 8 bases from J; junction bases left unmatched: 9. The length of the CDR3 is 17 residues. The CDR3 sequence: CATSEKTGTSGSYEQFF. The CDR3 DNA reads TGTGCCACCAGTGAGAAAACCGGGACTAGCGGGAGTTATGAGCAGTTCTTC.

V usage is TRBV2 and J usage is TRBJ2-7; 8 bases are shared with TRBD1. The V and J ends lost 7 bases and 4 bases, in that order; junction bases with no gene match: 6. The CDR3 covers 13 residues. Germline-derived CDR1 and CDR2 are SNHLY and FYNNEI. Here the CDR3 reads CASKTGALYEQYF. CDR3 coding DNA: TGTGCCAGCAAGACAGGGGCCCTATACGAGCAGTACTTC.